This T cell receptor (beta chain) is drawn from a study of T cell responses to AZD1222 COVID-19 vaccine. TCRdb's copy holds only in-frame clones and misses some; the assay was immunoSEQ multiplex PCR. The sample has 150,000 or so clones, around 87% seen once; the top ten hold about a tenth. This CDR3 has 12 residues. V was clipped by 5 bases and J by 1 base, with 5 bases between them. Findings and caveats of the study: Baseline serology detected seropositivity in only a handful of AZD1222 recipients. White British donors predominated, females outnumbered males, and clonal diversity was possibly underestimated.

Remarks on this clone: No antigen is known for it.

Material: peripheral blood, obtained 28 days after the second AZD1222 dose. The rearrangement links TRBV12-3 or TRBV12-4 to TRBJ2-5; perhaps TRBD2 as D (5 bases). This sequence originates from an adult who received the AZD1222 COVID-19 vaccine. The chain's CDR3 is CASSGGQETQYF. The CDR3 DNA reads as TGTGCCAGCAGTGGAGGCCAAGAGACCCAGTACTTC.